These 13 T cell receptor beta chains originate from one sample sequenced in a study of blood T cell repertoires in COVID-19. Sequenced by immunoSEQ multiplex PCR; TCRdb stores in-frame clones only, minus some. This table has about 100,000 clones, just over 85% appearing once. The sequenced sample consisted of PBMCs or T cells enriched from blood (not recorded which). The receptors derive from a woman aged 50 to 60 who had recovered from COVID-19.

J is TRBJ1-4 and V is TRBV28, with TRBD1 as a possible D gene (5 bases). The CDR3 sequence is 13 residues long. Germline assignment: CDR1 MDHEN and CDR2 SYDVKM. Trimming pared 5 bases from V and 7 bases from J, leaving 11 bases between. CDR3 coding DNA: TGTGCCAGCAGTCTGGGGCAGTCTGAAAAACTGTTTTTT. Residues: CASSLGQSEKLFF. The complete variable domain, with remaining parts taken from reference TRBV28 and TRBJ1-4, reads DVKVTQSSRYLVKRTGEKVFLECVQDMDHENMFWYRQDPGLGLRLIYFSYDVKMKEKGDIPEGYSVSREKKERFSLILESASTNQTSMYLCASSLGQSEKLFFGSGTQLSVL.

V is TRBV11-2 and J is TRBJ1-4; D possibly corresponds to TRBD1 (5 bases). V lost 2 bases to trimming and J lost 6 bases, with 13 bases between them. CDR1 SGHAT and CDR2 FQNNGV come from the germline V gene. This CDR3 region has 15 residues. The CDR3 spells CASSLTGAGYEKLFF. CDR3 sequence (DNA): TGTGCCAGCAGCTTAACTGGGGCCGGGTATGAAAAACTGTTTTTT.

The rearrangement joins TRBV19 to TRBJ2-7, with TRBD1 identical over 12 bases. CDR3 length: 16 amino acids. Germline V gene data show CDR1 as LNHDA and CDR2 as SQIVND (reference sequence). The V and J ends lost 8 bases and 4 bases, in that order; junction bases with no gene match: 12. This chain's CDR3 is CASGKTGTGGRYEQYF. CDR3 sequence (DNA): TGTGCCAGTGGGAAGACGGGGACAGGGGGCCGGTACGAGCAGTACTTC.

The chain carries TRBV28 and TRBJ1-5, with a weak D call TRBD1 (6 bases). The germline V gene has CDR1 MDHEN and CDR2 SYDVKM. V dropped 5 bases and J dropped 6 bases, with 14 bases sitting between them. This CDR3 region has 14 residues. Here the CDR3 reads CASSPTVGGQPQHF. The DNA of the CDR3 is TGTGCCAGCAGTCCTACCGTAGGGGGTCAGCCCCAGCATTTT.

The chain employs TRBV10-1 and TRBJ2-7; D not certain. Per the germline V gene, CDR1 is WNHNN and CDR2 is SYGVQD (reference sequence). The CDR3 loop spans 15 amino acids. The V and J ends lost 4 bases and 2 bases respectively, with 15 bases between them. Here the CDR3 DNA reads TGCGCCAGCAGTGCTACCCCCCAGGCCACCTACGAGCAGTACTTC. This codes for CASSATPQATYEQYF.

The chain has TRBV5-1 and TRBJ1-2; D might be TRBD1 (5 bases). The CDR3 has 16 amino acids. Deletions cut 2 bases from V and 4 bases from J, with 18 bases between. The germline gives CDR1 SGHRS, CDR2 YFSETQ. The CDR3 loop reads CASSLSPAIGAYGYTF. DNA for the CDR3: TGCGCCAGCAGCTTATCCCCAGCTATAGGGGCCTATGGCTACACCTTC.

This clone was counted once. The chain carries TRBV29-1 and TRBJ1-1, with 8 bases lining up with TRBD1. Germline CDR1 is SQVTM and CDR2 is ANQGSEA. This CDR3 has 15 residues. V dropped 7 bases and J dropped 5; count of bases not matched to a gene: 15. The CDR3 nucleotides read TGCAGCGGCGCGAACAGGGGGGGTTATATAACTGAAGCTTTCTTT. This encodes CSGANRGGYITEAFF. Looking up the rest from reference TRBV29-1 and TRBJ1-1 gives the full variable domain: SAVISQKPSRDICQRGTSLTIQCQVDSQVTMMFWYRQQPGQSLTLIATANQGSEATYESGFVIDKFPISRPNLTFSTLTVSNMSPEDSSIYLCSGANRGGYITEAFFGQGTRLTVV.

The chain combines TRBV7-9 with TRBJ1-5; D call uncertain. The V gene's germline CDR1 is SEHNR and CDR2 FQNEAQ (reference sequence). The CDR3 contains 14 residues. The V end was cut by 5 bases, the J end by 2 bases, with 10 bases between. The CDR3 region has the DNA TGTGCCAGCAGCCCATTTATAGGCAATCAGCCCCAGCATTTT. This codes for CASSPFIGNQPQHF. Complete variable domain (other parts from reference TRBV7-9 and TRBJ1-5): DTGVSQNPRHKITKRGQNVTFRCDPISEHNRLYWYRQTLGQGPEFLTYFQNEAQLEKSRLLSDRFSAERPKGSFSTLEIQRTEQGDSAMYLCASSPFIGNQPQHFGDGTRLSIL.

This chain connects TRBV27 to TRBJ2-7; tentative D call: TRBD2 (6 bases). Trimming removed 4 bases from V and 0 bases from J, with 16 bases in between. CDR1 MNHEY and CDR2 SMNVEV come from the germline V gene (reference sequence). CDR3 length: 16 amino acids. CDR3 residues: CASSSSGGSSSYEQYF. CDR3 nucleotide sequence: TGTGCCAGCAGTTCGAGTGGAGGGTCGAGCTCCTACGAGCAGTACTTC.

The chain is built from TRBV2 and TRBJ2-1, with D perhaps TRBD1 (6 bases). The CDR3 runs to 14 residues. Germline V lookup: CDR1 SNHLY, CDR2 FYNNEI. V lost 7 bases, J lost 0 bases, and 10 bases lay in between. CDR3 bases: TGTGCCAGCATGGAGACAGGCTCCTACAATGAGCAGTTCTTC. The encoded protein is CASMETGSYNEQFF. Filled out from reference TRBV2 and TRBJ2-1, the complete variable domain reads EPEVTQTPSHQVTQMGQEVILRCVPISNHLYFYWYRQILGQKVEFLVSFYNNEISEKSEIFDDQFSVERPDGSNFTLKIRSTKLEDSAMYFCASMETGSYNEQFFGPGTRLTVL.

The chain joins TRBV7-9 to TRBJ2-7; perhaps TRBD1 as D (6 bases). In germline, CDR1 is SEHNR, CDR2 FQNEAQ (reference sequence). This CDR3 is built from 15 residues. Trimming took 2 bases from V and 3 from J, leaving 14 bases between them. The CDR3 region has the DNA TGTGCCAGCAGCTTAATACAGGGTGAAGACTACGAGCAGTACTTC. Translating gives CASSLIQGEDYEQYF.

The chain combines TRBV28 with TRBJ1-1, with 7 nucleotides matching TRBD1. The CDR3 is 13 residues long. J lost 8 bases, V lost 11 bases, and 14 bases had no gene match. Germline CDR1 is MDHEN and CDR2 is SYDVKM. The CDR3 DNA follows: TGTGCCGGATTGGGGCACAGGGGCACCGAAGCTTTCTTT. The encoded protein is CAGLGHRGTEAFF.

The chain carries TRBV18 and TRBJ2-6; 7 bases agree with TRBD1. Germline CDR1 is KGHSH and CDR2 is LQKENI. With 6 bases clipped from V and 3 bases from J, the junction kept 5 bases outside the gene matches. The CDR3 contains 15 residues. The CDR3 region is CASSSQGSGANVLTF. The DNA of the CDR3 is TGTGCCAGCTCCTCACAGGGGAGTGGGGCCAACGTCCTGACTTTC.